This T cell receptor beta chain was retrieved from a study of blood T cells in healthy people across ages (dated by TCRdb to the mid-2010s). Regarding the research as a whole: In model experiments, roughly one uniquely barcoded TCR beta cDNA molecule per two T cells was captured by template switching. Age-related changes in TCR beta repertoire diversity were measured in the study by deep sequencing normalized with unique cDNA molecular identifiers. The donors were divided into four age groups: young (average around 15 years), middle-aged (approximately 41), aged (under 70) and long-lived (about 84). To avoid experimental bias, donors of different ages were distributed randomly across sequencing lanes. Two additional independent replicas of 1 million unique cDNA reads from the same blood draw were analyzed for two donors (one aged 18 to 30 and one aged 80 or older).

Overall results and qualifications from the work: The long-lived group showed more naive CD4+ T cells, fewer expanded clones and increased TCR diversity than the aged group, suggesting age selection. Since profiling was done on bulk unsorted PBMCs, naive and antigen-experienced compartments could not be conclusively compared. Estimates of total diversity based on one million sequenced T cells were considered lower bounds and underestimates. Observed TCR beta diversity correlated strongly with the percentage of naive T cells measured by flow cytometry. As age increased, observed TCR beta diversity per million T cells dropped in a roughly linear way, and a significant reduction was already evident by age 40. Because donor CMV infection status was unknown, age-related changes in expanded clonotypes were potentially confounded.

Measured from the cysteine to the phenylalanine, the CDR3 is 16 residues long. Only the CDR3 part of the read is kept: 48 bases, read in frame from the first base. A distance of 18 bases separates the germline ends of V and J, which lose 0 bases and 9 bases respectively. Reading the germline V gene (reference sequence) gives CDR1 SEHNR and CDR2 FQNEAQ. The library was obtained by 5' RACE. TCRdb shows the sequencer as Illumina HiSeq 2500. The second PCR ran for roughly 7 to 12 cycles and used a J-beta primer mix along with a sample-barcoded 5' primer. A template-switch 5' adaptor carrying 12 random nucleotides introduced a unique molecular identifier onto each TCR beta cDNA molecule. At least 2.5 million CDR3-containing paired-end reads were obtained from each sample. All of the RNA was converted into first-strand cDNA using the Mint cDNA synthesis kit, with a TRBC-specific oligonucleotide serving as the primer. After uracil-DNA glycosylase treatment, a first 18-cycle PCR used universal primers M1SS and BC2_uni_R on all cDNA. The paper's data handling went like this. For normalization, 1 million high-quality reads, each with a distinct molecular identifier, were randomly selected from each sample. Reads with shared molecular identifiers were discarded instead of being binned into consensus sequences. MiTCR, run with a Q25 quality threshold and the strictest error-elimination algorithm, handled CDR3 identification, clonotype clustering and error correction. A nonparametric unseen species model with Euler transformation was used to estimate lower-bound total TCR beta diversity. Through fastp at Q25 and MiXCR, TCRdb rebuilt clones from the public reads, retaining in-frame beta chains. Rows matching on CDR3 protein sequence are summarized as one entry with the most common DNA and genes. The V and J calls and clone size are TCRdb's, not the authors'. For this sample the table gives about 1 million distinct CDR3 sequences, of which 35% to 55% were detected only once. The ten largest clones capture approximately 19% of the sample.

Remarks on this clonotype: The specificity of this receptor is unknown. No quality values exist for individual bases; no much larger clone is one base distant.

The donors were roughly 40 Caucasian individuals from Russia, aged 6 to 90 years, who were systemically healthy. Around 10 milliliters of peripheral blood were collected from each donor into EDTA-treated Vacutainer tubes. Ficoll-Paque density-gradient centrifugation was used to isolate PBMCs, with at least 7 million obtained per sample. Total RNA was extracted from PBMCs with Trizol reagent, with at least 5.5 micrograms obtained per sample. For every donor, an aliquot of PBMCs went through flow cytometry to measure the percentages of naive CD45RAhigh/CD27high T cells. The sequence was collected from a woman in her fifties or sixties in good health. Recombination joined TRBV7-9 with TRBJ2-1; perhaps TRBD2 is the D gene, with 6 bases matching. The material sequenced was blood. Read as DNA, the sequence is TGTGCCAGCAGCTTAGCGCACTACCGGGAGAATGGTGAGCAGTTCTTC. The resulting protein is CASSLAHYRENGEQFF.